This T cell receptor beta chain was identified during a study of blood T cell repertoires in COVID-19. The V gene's germline CDR1 is MNHNY and CDR2 SVGAGI (reference sequence). CDR3 length: 16 residues. Trimming removed 4 bases from V and 2 bases from J; junction bases left unmatched: 10. Produced via immunoSEQ multiplex PCR; TCRdb's table is partial and in-frame only. Of some 87,000 clones in the sample, around four fifths were seen once. The receptor comes from a human donor in a cohort sampled during active COVID-19. This sequence joins TRBV6-6 and TRBJ2-5; 7 bases align to TRBD2. Sequencing was performed on peripheral blood. CDR3 bases: TGTGCCAGCAGTTCCCCCAGGACTAGTGGGCAAGAGACCCAGTACTTC. Encoded protein: CASSSPRTSGQETQYF.